Presented here are 3 T cell receptor beta chains from one specimen sequenced in a study of cytomegalovirus exposure and HLA in healthy donors. The PCR used 60 Vbeta and 13 Jbeta primers. Repertoires were generated with immunoSEQ multiplex PCR, while TCRdb's copy carries only in-frame clones and drops some. The sample holds approximately 150,000 clones, roughly 85% seen once. The sequencing sample was made of PBMCs. Source of these receptors: a man in his forties in good health and CMV-seropositive.

This chain joins TRBV5-1 and TRBJ2-7; D is perhaps TRBD2 (6 bases). Trimming pared 1 base from V and 4 bases from J, leaving 15 bases between. Germline V gives CDR1 SGHRS, CDR2 YFSETQ. The CDR3 is made up of 15 amino acids. The CDR3 reads CASSLRGVGSYEQYF. CDR3 in DNA: TGCGCCAGCAGCTTGAGGGGCGTCGGGAGTTACGAGCAGTACTTC. Filled out from reference TRBV5-1 and TRBJ2-7, the complete variable domain reads KAGVTQTPRYLIKTRGQQVTLSCSPISGHRSVSWYQQTPGQGLQFLFEYFSETQRNKGNFPGRFSGRQFSNSRSEMNVSTLELGDSALYLCASSLRGVGSYEQYFGPGTRLTVT.

V is TRBV28 and J is TRBJ2-7, with 7 bases lining up with TRBD2. J was trimmed by 3 bases and V by 6 bases; bases with no gene match: 8. The V gene's germline CDR1 is MDHEN and CDR2 SYDVKM. CDR3 length equals 14 residues. The CDR3, as DNA: TGTGCCAGCAGCTGGGGGGGAAGAGGCTACGAGCAGTACTTC. Protein: CASSWGGRGYEQYF.

The V and J genes are TRBV7-9 and TRBJ2-7; no clear D gene. Trimming took 5 bases from V and 8 from J, leaving 10 bases between them. The CDR3 consists of 11 residues. The germline V gene has CDR1 SEHNR and CDR2 FQNEAQ (reference sequence). CDR3 DNA: TGTGCCAGCAGCCCCTGGCCGAAGCAGTACTTC. Translation: CASSPWPKQYF.